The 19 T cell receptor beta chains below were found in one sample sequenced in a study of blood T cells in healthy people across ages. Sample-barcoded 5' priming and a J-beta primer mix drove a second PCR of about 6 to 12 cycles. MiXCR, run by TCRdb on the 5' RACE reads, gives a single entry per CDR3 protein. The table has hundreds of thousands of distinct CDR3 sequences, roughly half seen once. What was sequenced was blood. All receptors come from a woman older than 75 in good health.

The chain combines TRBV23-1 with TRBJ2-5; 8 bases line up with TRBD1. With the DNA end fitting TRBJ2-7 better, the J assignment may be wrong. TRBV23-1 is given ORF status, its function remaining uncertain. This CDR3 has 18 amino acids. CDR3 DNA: TGCGCCAGCAGTCAATCTCCAAGACCGGGACAGGTGCCCTACGAGCAGTACTTC. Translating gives CASSQSPRPGQVPYEQYF.

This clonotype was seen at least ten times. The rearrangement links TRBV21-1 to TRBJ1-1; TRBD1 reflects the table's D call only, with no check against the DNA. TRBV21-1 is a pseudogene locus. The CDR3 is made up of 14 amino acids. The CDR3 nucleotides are TGTGCCAGCAGCACCCCGACAGGGTTCACTGAAGCTTTCTTT. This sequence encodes CASSTPTGFTEAFF.

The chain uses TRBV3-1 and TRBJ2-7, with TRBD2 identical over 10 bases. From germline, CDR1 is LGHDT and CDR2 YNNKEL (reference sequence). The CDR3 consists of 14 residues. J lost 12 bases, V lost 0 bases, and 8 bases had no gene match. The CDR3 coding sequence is TGTGCCAGCAGCCAAGATCCTAGCGGGAGTCTGGGGTACTTC. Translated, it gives CASSQDPSGSLGYF.

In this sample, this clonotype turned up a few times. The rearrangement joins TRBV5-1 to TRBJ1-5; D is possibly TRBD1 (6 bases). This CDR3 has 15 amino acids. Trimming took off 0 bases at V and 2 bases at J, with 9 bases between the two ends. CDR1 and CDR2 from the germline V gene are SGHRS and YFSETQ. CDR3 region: CASSLVAGGNQPQHF. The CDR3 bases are TGCGCCAGCAGCTTGGTAGCAGGGGGCAATCAGCCCCAGCATTTT.

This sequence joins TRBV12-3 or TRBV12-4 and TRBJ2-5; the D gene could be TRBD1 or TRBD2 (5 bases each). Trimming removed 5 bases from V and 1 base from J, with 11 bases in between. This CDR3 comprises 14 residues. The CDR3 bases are TGTGCCAGCAGTCCAGGGACCTTCCAAGAGACCCAGTACTTC. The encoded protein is CASSPGTFQETQYF.

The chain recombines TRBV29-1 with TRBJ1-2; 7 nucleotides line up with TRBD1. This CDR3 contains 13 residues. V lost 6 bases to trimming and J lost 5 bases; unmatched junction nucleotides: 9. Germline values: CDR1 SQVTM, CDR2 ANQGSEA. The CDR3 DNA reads TGCAGCGTGAGGACAGGTTCCACTTATGGCTACACCTTC. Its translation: CSVRTGSTYGYTF.

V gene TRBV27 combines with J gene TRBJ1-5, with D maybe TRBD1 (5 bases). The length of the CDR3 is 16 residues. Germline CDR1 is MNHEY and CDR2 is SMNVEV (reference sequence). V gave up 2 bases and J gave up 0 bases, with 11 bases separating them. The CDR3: CASSLNGGDSNQPQHF. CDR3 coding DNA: TGTGCCAGCAGTTTAAACGGGGGAGATAGCAATCAGCCCCAGCATTTT.

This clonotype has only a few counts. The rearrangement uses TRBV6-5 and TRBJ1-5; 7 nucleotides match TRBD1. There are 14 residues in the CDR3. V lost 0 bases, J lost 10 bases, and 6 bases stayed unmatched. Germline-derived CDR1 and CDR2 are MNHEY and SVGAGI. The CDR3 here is CASSYSEQGSPQHF. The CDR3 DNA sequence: TGTGCCAGCAGTTACTCGGAACAGGGGTCCCCCCAGCATTTT.

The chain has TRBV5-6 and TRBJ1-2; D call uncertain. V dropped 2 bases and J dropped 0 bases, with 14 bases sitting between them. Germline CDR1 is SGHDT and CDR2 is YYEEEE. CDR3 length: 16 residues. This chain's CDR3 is CASSLVGKTSNYGYTF. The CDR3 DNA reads TGTGCCAGCAGCTTAGTCGGGAAAACCTCTAACTATGGCTACACCTTC.

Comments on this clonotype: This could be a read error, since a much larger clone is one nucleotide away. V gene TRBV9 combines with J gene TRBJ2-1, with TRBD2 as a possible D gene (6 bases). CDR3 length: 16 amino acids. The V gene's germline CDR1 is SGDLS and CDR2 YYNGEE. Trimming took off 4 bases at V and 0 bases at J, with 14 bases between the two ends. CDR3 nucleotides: TGTGCCAGCAGCATAACTAGCAACCTCTCCTACAATGAGCAGTTCTTC. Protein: CASSITSNLSYNEQFF. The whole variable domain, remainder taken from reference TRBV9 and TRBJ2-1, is DSGVTQTPKHLITATGQRVTLRCSPRSGDLSVYWYQQSLDQGLQFLIQYYNGEERAKGNILERFSAQQFPDLHSELNLSSLELGDSALYFCASSITSNLSYNEQFFGPGTRLTVL.

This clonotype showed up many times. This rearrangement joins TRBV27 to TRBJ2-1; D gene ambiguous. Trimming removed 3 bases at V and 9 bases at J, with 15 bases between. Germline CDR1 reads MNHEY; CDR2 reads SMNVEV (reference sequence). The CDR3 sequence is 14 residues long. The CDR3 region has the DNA TGTGCCAGCAGTTTCAATGGAGATTACGCTGAGCAGTTCTTC. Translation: CASSFNGDYAEQFF.

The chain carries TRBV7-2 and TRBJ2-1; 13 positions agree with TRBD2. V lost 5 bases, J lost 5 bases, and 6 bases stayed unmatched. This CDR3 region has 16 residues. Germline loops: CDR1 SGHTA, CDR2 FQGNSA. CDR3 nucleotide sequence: TGTGCCAGCAGCACCTGGACTAGCGGGAGTAACAATGAGCAGTTCTTC. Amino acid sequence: CASSTWTSGSNNEQFF.

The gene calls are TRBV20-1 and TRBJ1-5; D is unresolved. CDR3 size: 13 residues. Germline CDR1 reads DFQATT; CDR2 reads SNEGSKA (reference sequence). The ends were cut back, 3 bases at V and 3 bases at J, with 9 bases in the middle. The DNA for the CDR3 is TGCAGTGCTAGCACCCGGACCAATCAGCCCCAGCATTTT. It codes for CSASTRTNQPQHF.

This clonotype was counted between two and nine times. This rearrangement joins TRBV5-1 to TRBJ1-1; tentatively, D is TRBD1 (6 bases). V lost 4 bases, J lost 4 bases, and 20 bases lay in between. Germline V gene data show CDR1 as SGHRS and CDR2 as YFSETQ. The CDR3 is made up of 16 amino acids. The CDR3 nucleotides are TGCGCCAGCAGCCCGGACAGTCGTGGGCCCCCCACTGAAGCTTTCTTT. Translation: CASSPDSRGPPTEAFF.

The CDR3 sequence: CASSPPGTSVQYF. CDR3 sequence (DNA): TGTGCCAGCTCACCACCAGGGACTTCTGTGCAGTACTTC. V is TRBV18 and J is TRBJ2-7; D possibly corresponds to TRBD2 (6 bases). Germline CDR1 is KGHSH and CDR2 is LQKENI. This CDR3 is built from 13 residues. The germline V and J ends were trimmed by 0 bases and 9 bases, with 12 bases remaining between them. The whole variable domain, remainder taken from reference TRBV18 and TRBJ2-7, is NAGVMQNPRHLVRRRGQEARLRCSPMKGHSHVYWYRQLPEEGLKFMVYLQKENIIDESGMPKERFSAEFPKEGPSILRIQQVVRGDSAAYFCASSPPGTSVQYFGPGTRLTVT.

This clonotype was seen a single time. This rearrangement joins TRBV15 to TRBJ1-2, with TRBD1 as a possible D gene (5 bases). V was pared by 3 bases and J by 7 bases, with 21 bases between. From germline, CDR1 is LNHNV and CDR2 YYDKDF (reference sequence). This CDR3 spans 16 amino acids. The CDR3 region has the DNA TGTGCCACCAGCAGTCCTAACCCGCGGGGCCGGAGTGGCTACACCTTC. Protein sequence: CATSSPNPRGRSGYTF.

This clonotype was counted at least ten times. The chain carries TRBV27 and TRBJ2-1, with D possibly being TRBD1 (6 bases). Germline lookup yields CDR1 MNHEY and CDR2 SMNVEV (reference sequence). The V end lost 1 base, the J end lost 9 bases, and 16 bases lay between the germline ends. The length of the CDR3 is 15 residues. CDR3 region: CASSLWGQGGTEQFF. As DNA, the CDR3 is TGTGCCAGCAGTTTATGGGGGCAGGGTGGTACTGAGCAGTTCTTC.

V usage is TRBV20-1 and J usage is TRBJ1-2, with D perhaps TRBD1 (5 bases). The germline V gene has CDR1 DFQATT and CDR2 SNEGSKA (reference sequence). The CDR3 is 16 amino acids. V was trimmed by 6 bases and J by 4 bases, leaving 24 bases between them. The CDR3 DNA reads TGCAGTGCCGCCGGGAGGGACGTACGGGGCGGCTATGGCTACACCTTC. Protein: CSAAGRDVRGGYGYTF.

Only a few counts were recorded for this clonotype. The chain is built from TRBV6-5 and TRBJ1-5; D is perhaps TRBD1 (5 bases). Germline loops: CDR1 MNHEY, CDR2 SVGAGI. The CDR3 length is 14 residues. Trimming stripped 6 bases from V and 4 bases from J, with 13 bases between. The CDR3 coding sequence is TGTGCCAGCAGATGGAGGGAGGGGAATCAGCCCCAGCATTTT. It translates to CASRWREGNQPQHF.